Listed below are T cell receptor beta chains from one sample, sequenced in a study of OX40 agonist ivuxolimab in advanced cancers. This table comes from immunoSEQ multiplex PCR, and its TCRdb copy is limited to in-frame clones, with some not included. The profile shows 70,000 or so clones, roughly 89% of them singletons. Here the sequenced sample was CD4+ or CD8+ T cells sorted from blood, taken in a trial of the OX40 agonist ivuxolimab. These receptor sequences come from an adult with an advanced solid tumor such as melanoma, head and neck, liver or kidney cancer. Both conserved end residues are part of each CDR3. The D gene is left open where the match is weak. Not every row has a clone size; where given, it reads once, few, many or a size class.

d_call	clone_size	v_call	j_call	cdr3_nt	cdr3_aa
.	.	TRBV28	TRBJ1-3	TGTGCCAGCATCCCTCGGGCGTCGGGAAACACCATATATTTT	CASIPRASGNTIYF
.	.	TRBV10-3	TRBJ2-7	TGTGCCATCAAAGCGGTTGAAGCACAGGCCTACGAGCAGTACTTC	CAIKAVEAQAYEQYF
.	.	TRBV29-1	TRBJ1-6	TGCAGCGTGAGGGGTTACGATAATTCACCCCTCCACTTT	CSVRGYDNSPLHF
.	.	TRBV27	TRBJ2-4	TGTGCCAGCAGGTCCCTTGGGAGCGGCCTAGCCAAAAACATTCAGTACTTC	CASRSLGSGLAKNIQYF
TRBD2	.	TRBV2	TRBJ2-3	TGTGCCAGCAGTGTGCCTCTAGCGGGAGGGAACACAGATACGCAGTATTTT	CASSVPLAGGNTDTQYF
.	.	TRBV28	TRBJ2-7	TGTGCCAGCAGTCCCCTCCGTCAGCAGCAGTACTTC	CASSPLRQQQYF
.	.	TRBV11-3	TRBJ2-4	TGTGCCAGCAGCACCTCTAACGGAAACATTCAGTACTTC	CASSTSNGNIQYF
TRBD1	.	TRBV27	TRBJ1-3	TGTGCCAGCAGTTTACGCGGCAGGGGGCCAGGAAACACCATATATTTT	CASSLRGRGPGNTIYF
.	.	TRBV6-1	TRBJ1-5	TGTGCCAGCAGTGCCGCATTAGGATCCTCCAGGGCGATAAATCAGCCCCAGCATTTT	CASSAALGSSRAINQPQHF
.	.	TRBV5-4	TRBJ1-2	TGTGCCAGCAGCTTGGTAGAGATTGACAGCTATGGCTACACCTTC	CASSLVEIDSYGYTF
.	.	TRBV5-1	TRBJ2-1	TGCGCCAGCAGCTTGTATGGAGGCTCCTCGGCAAATGAGCAGTTCTTC	CASSLYGGSSANEQFF
.	.	TRBV7-3	TRBJ2-5	TGTGCCAGCAGCCGACTCCCGGGGGCCGGAGAGACCCAGTACTTC	CASSRLPGAGETQYF
TRBD2	.	TRBV11-1	TRBJ2-1	TGTGCCAGCAGCTTCGAGGGGGTTCGATGGACTAGCGGAAACAATGAGCAGTTCTTC	CASSFEGVRWTSGNNEQFF
.	.	TRBV11-3	TRBJ2-1	TGTGCCAGCAGCTTAGGGAGGTATTACAATGAGCAGTTCTTC	CASSLGRYYNEQFF
TRBD2	.	TRBV7-7	TRBJ2-7	TGTGCTAGCAGCCCCCTCGGGGGACTAGCGATCGAGCAGTACTTC	CASSPLGGLAIEQYF
TRBD1	.	TRBV5-1	TRBJ2-1	TGCGCCACCAGGACAGGGGTCCTCTCCTACAATGAGCAGTTCTTC	CATRTGVLSYNEQFF
TRBD1	.	TRBV5-1	TRBJ2-7	TGCGCCAGCAGCGGCCGGGACAGGGCTTCCGAGCAGTACTTC	CASSGRDRASEQYF
TRBD2	.	TRBV2	TRBJ2-1	TGTGCCAGCAGTGGGACTAGAAATACCAATGAGCAGTTCTTC	CASSGTRNTNEQFF
.	.	TRBV20-1	TRBJ2-1	TGCAGTGCTACTGGGAATGAGCAGTTCTTC	CSATGNEQFF
.	.	TRBV28	TRBJ2-2	TGTGCCAGGGGGGGGACCGAAGGACAGGGAAGCACCGGGGAGCTGTTTTTT	CARGGTEGQGSTGELFF
TRBD1	.	TRBV29-1	TRBJ1-1	TGCAGCGTCCGAGGGACAGGGGCTCCTGAAGCTTTCTTT	CSVRGTGAPEAFF
.	.	TRBV11-3	TRBJ2-1	TGTGCCAGCAGCTTAGTCGGGGGTGGCTACAATGAGCAGTTCTTC	CASSLVGGGYNEQFF
TRBD1	.	TRBV2	TRBJ2-7	TGTGCCAGCAGCCGGGACAGGGGGGAGCAGTACTTC	CASSRDRGEQYF
.	.	TRBV27	TRBJ1-2	TGTGCCAGCAGTTTATCAGGGGGGGGTGTGGAGCGTGGCTACACCTTC	CASSLSGGGVERGYTF
.	.	TRBV9	TRBJ2-2	TGTGCCAGCAGCGTAGAGGGACGAGGGGGAACGAACACCGGGGAGCTGTTTTTT	CASSVEGRGGTNTGELFF
TRBD2	.	TRBV18	TRBJ2-3	TGTGCCAGCTCACCGGCTAGCGGGAACGCAGATACGCAGTATTTT	CASSPASGNADTQYF
.	.	TRBV9	TRBJ2-7	TGTGCCAGCAGCGTGGGGACAACTTCCTACGAGCAGTACTTC	CASSVGTTSYEQYF
TRBD2	.	TRBV11-1	TRBJ2-7	TGTGCCAGCAGCACAGCGGGAGGAGCCGAGCAGTACTTC	CASSTAGGAEQYF
TRBD1	.	TRBV7-2	TRBJ2-1	TGTGCCAGCAGCATACGCCAGGGGGCCCGGTTCTTC	CASSIRQGARFF
.	.	TRBV11-3	TRBJ2-5	TGTGCCAGCAGCCCCCTGGGGGTGTTGGAGACCCAGTACTTC	CASSPLGVLETQYF
.	.	TRBV7-2	TRBJ2-7	TGTGCCAGCAGCTTAGGAGGGGGAGTGGGTGGCGAGCAGTACTTC	CASSLGGGVGGEQYF
TRBD2	.	TRBV30	TRBJ2-5	TGTGCCTGGAGTGTAACAGCGGGAGTCGTAGGGACCCAGTACTTC	CAWSVTAGVVGTQYF
TRBD2	once	TRBV7-6	TRBJ2-7	TGTGCCAGCAGCTTAGTGGGCGGGAGGGCCGTCGAGCAGTACTTC	CASSLVGGRAVEQYF
.	.	TRBV28	TRBJ2-3	TGTGCCAGCAGGGCACAGAGCACAGATACGCAGTATTTT	CASRAQSTDTQYF
.	.	TRBV11-2	TRBJ2-3	TGTGCCAGCAGCCCTATGCAATCCACAGATACGCAGTATTTT	CASSPMQSTDTQYF
TRBD1	.	TRBV28	TRBJ1-5	TGTGCCAGCAGTTTCTCGAACAGGGGGCGAATGAGCAATCAGCCCCAGCATTTT	CASSFSNRGRMSNQPQHF
.	.	TRBV6-5	TRBJ2-7	TGTGCCAGCAGTTACTCGAACCAGGGTGGTAGGTCCGAGCAGTACTTC	CASSYSNQGGRSEQYF
TRBD2	.	TRBV18	TRBJ2-1	TGTGCCAGCTCACCACGGGAGGGATACAATGAGCAGTTCTTC	CASSPREGYNEQFF
TRBD2	.	TRBV7-3	TRBJ2-1	TGTGCCAGCAGCTTAAAATCGGGAGGGTACAATGAGCAGTTCTTC	CASSLKSGGYNEQFF
TRBD2	.	TRBV7-8	TRBJ2-7	TGTGCCAGCAGCCGATCTACTAGCGGGAGTCCCTACGAGCAGTACTTC	CASSRSTSGSPYEQYF
.	.	TRBV9	TRBJ1-2	TGTGCCAGCAGCGTTCCTACCGGGGTCGACTATGGCTACACCTTC	CASSVPTGVDYGYTF